This is a list of T cell receptor beta chains from one sample in a study of T cell responses to AZD1222 COVID-19 vaccine. Data came from immunoSEQ multiplex PCR; TCRdb stores just in-frame clones and leaves some out. The sample consists of 150,000 to 200,000 clones, about 94% of them appearing once. The input for sequencing was peripheral blood, taken on day 0 of AZD1222 vaccination. Receptors originate from an adult in good health. The CDR3 runs from the conserved cysteine through the conserved F or W. D genes are given only for firm matches. Rows give clone size only sometimes, using once, few, many, or a class for an expanded clone.

D gene	V gene	clone size	J gene	CDR3 DNA	CDR3 protein
-	TRBV11-2	-	TRBJ2-5	TGTGCCAGCAGCCTAGGGGTGAGCGGGACCCAGTACTTC	CASSLGVSGTQYF
TRBD2	TRBV7-6	-	TRBJ2-1	TGTGCCAGCAGCACATGGACTAGCGGGGTCTACAATGAGCAGTTCTTC	CASSTWTSGVYNEQFF
TRBD1	TRBV4-2	-	TRBJ1-2	TGTGCCAGCAGCCCACGGACAGGGTCTAACTATGGCTACACCTTC	CASSPRTGSNYGYTF
-	TRBV9	-	TRBJ2-3	TGTGCCAGCAGCGTAAAAAGCGGGTTTAGCACAGATACGCAGTATTTT	CASSVKSGFSTDTQYF
-	TRBV6-5	-	TRBJ1-6	TGTGCCAGCAGTTACCCCCAAGCATCACCCCTCCACTTT	CASSYPQASPLHF
-	TRBV6-5	-	TRBJ1-2	TGTGCCAGCAGAAATGGCGGACAGAACTATGGCTACACCTTC	CASRNGGQNYGYTF
-	TRBV7-8	few	TRBJ2-5	TGTGCCAGCAGCCGCGACAGGAGACAAGAGACCCAGTACTTC	CASSRDRRQETQYF
-	TRBV27	-	TRBJ1-2	TGTGCCAGCAGTCGTTTTTCGGATCAACAGAATTACTATGGCTACACCTTC	CASSRFSDQQNYYGYTF
-	TRBV2	-	TRBJ2-1	TGTGCCAGCAGTGATAGGACGGGAGTTTCTGAGCAGTTCTTC	CASSDRTGVSEQFF
TRBD1	TRBV13	-	TRBJ1-1	TGTGCCAGCAGCTTAAGGTTGGACAGGGGTACTGAAGCTTTCTTT	CASSLRLDRGTEAFF
TRBD2	TRBV19	-	TRBJ2-1	TGTGCCAGTAGTAGGGCCGGGGGGTCCAATGAGCAGTTCTTC	CASSRAGGSNEQFF
TRBD1	TRBV6-5	-	TRBJ2-7	TGTGCCACCGCCTCTAGACAGGGAAGGTACGAGCAGTACTTC	CATASRQGRYEQYF
TRBD2	TRBV7-8	-	TRBJ2-3	TGTGCCAGCAGCCATAACAATATGGCGGGAGGGCGAGATACGCAGTATTTT	CASSHNNMAGGRDTQYF
-	TRBV19	-	TRBJ1-2	TGTGCCAGTAGTATAGCCGGCCAGAAACCCTATGGCTACACCTTC	CASSIAGQKPYGYTF
TRBD2	TRBV30	-	TRBJ2-1	TGTGCCTGGGCCGACCTGGGGGGGGCTAGCGGGTATCTGGATGAGCAGTTCTTC	CAWADLGGASGYLDEQFF
-	TRBV19	once	TRBJ1-2	TGTGCCAGTAGTACGGTTTGGACAGACCCTAACTATGGCTACACCTTC	CASSTVWTDPNYGYTF